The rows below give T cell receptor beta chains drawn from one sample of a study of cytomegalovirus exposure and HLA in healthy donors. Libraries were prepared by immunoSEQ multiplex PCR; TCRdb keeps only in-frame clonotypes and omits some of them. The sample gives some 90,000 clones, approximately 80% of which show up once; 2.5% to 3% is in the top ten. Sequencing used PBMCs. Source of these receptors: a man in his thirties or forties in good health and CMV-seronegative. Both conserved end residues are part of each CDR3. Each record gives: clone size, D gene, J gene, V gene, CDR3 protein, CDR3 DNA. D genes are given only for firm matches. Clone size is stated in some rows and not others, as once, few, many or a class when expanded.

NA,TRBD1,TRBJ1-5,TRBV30,CAWATRDSFNQPQHF,TGTGCCTGGGCTACTAGGGACAGCTTCAATCAGCCCCAGCATTTT
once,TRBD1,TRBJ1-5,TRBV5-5,CASSLRTGGGPSDQPQHF,TGTGCCAGCAGCTTGCGGACAGGGGGAGGGCCGTCGGATCAGCCCCAGCATTTT
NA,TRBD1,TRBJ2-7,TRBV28,CASRPPGTVYEQYF,TGTGCCAGCAGACCGCCCGGGACAGTTTACGAGCAGTACTTC
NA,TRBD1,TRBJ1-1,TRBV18,CASSRDRAEAFF,TGTGCCAGCTCCCGAGACAGGGCTGAAGCTTTCTTT
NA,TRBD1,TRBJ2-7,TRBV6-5,CASSYTGQGTYEQYF,TGTGCCAGCAGTTACACGGGACAGGGAACCTACGAGCAGTACTTC
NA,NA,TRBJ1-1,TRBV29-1,CSVTGRIGTEAFF,TGCAGCGTGACAGGTCGCATCGGCACTGAAGCTTTCTTT
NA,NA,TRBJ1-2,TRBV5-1,CASSLMDGTRGYTF,TGCGCCAGCAGCTTGATGGACGGGACTAGGGGCTACACCTTC
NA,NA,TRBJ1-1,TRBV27,CASSLDTAPNTEAFF,TGTGCCAGCAGCCTCGACACCGCACCGAACACTGAAGCTTTCTTT
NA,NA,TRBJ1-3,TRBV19,CASSILSLSGNTIYF,TGTGCCAGTAGTATTTTGAGCCTCTCTGGAAACACCATATATTTT
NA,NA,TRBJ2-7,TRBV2,CASSDHYEQYF,TGTGCCAGCAGTGATCACTACGAGCAGTACTTC
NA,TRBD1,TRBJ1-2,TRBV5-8,CASRFTTGSGGYTF,TGTGCCAGCAGATTTACGACAGGGAGCGGAGGCTACACCTTC
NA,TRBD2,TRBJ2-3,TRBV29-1,CSAGRGGASTDTQYF,TGCAGCGCCGGGAGGGGGGGGGCGAGCACAGATACGCAGTATTTT
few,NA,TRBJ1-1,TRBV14,CASSQAGANKAFF,TGTGCCAGCAGCCAAGCAGGGGCCAATAAAGCTTTCTTT
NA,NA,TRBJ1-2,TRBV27,CASAGGLANYGYTF,TGTGCCAGCGCTGGGGGACTAGCTAACTATGGCTACACCTTC
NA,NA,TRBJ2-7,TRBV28,CASSLSLGFGYEQYF,TGTGCCAGCAGTTTATCGCTGGGCTTCGGATACGAGCAGTACTTC
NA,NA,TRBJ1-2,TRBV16,CASSQMPVPYTF,TGTGCCAGCAGCCAAATGCCAGTACCATACACCTTC
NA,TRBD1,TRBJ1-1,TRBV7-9,CASSLAGGQPGGAFF,TGTGCCAGCAGCTTAGCGGGGGGACAGCCTGGGGGGGCTTTCTTT
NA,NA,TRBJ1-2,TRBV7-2,CASSLDSPYGYTF,TGTGCCAGCAGCTTAGACTCTCCCTATGGCTACACCTTC
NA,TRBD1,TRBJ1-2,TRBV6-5,CASSWGQAGGYTF,TGTGCCAGCAGTTGGGGACAGGCTGGAGGCTACACCTTC
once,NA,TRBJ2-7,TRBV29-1,CSVEGSTYEQYF,TGCAGCGTTGAGGGCAGCACTTACGAGCAGTACTTC
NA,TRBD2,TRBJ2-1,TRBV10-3,CAITRGLSGGSYNEQFF,TGTGCCATCACTCGAGGGTTAAGCGGGGGATCCTACAATGAGCAGTTCTTC
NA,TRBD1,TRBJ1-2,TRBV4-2,CASSQGGTGAFGYTF,TGTGCCAGCAGCCAGGGCGGGACAGGGGCTTTTGGCTACACCTTC
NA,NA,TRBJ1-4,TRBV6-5,CASTKTAAWDEKLFF,TGTGCCAGCACCAAAACAGCCGCCTGGGATGAAAAACTGTTTTTT
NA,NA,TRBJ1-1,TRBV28,CASSFTDTEAFF,TGTGCCAGCAGTTTCACGGACACTGAAGCTTTCTTT
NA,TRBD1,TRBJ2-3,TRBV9,CASSERTGFRTDAQYF,TGTGCCAGCAGCGAGAGGACAGGGTTCCGAACAGATGCGCAGTATTTT
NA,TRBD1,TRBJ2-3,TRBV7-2,CASSFTGGPDTQYF,TGTGCCAGCAGCTTTACAGGGGGCCCAGATACGCAGTATTTT
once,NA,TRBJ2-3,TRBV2,CASSPSTDTQYF,TGTGCCAGCAGTCCAAGCACAGATACGCAGTATTTT
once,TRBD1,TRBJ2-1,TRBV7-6,CASSFGQARSYNEQFF,TGTGCCAGCAGCTTCGGACAGGCTAGAAGTTACAATGAGCAGTTCTTC
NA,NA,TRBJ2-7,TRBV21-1,CASSKPGTSGGSFYEQYF,TGTGCCAGCAGCAAACCCGGGACTAGCGGGGGGAGCTTCTACGAGCAGTACTTC
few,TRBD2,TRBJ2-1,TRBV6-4,CASSQLAGGPDEQFF,TGTGCCAGCAGCCAATTAGCGGGGGGGCCCGATGAGCAGTTCTTC
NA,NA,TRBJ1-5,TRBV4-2,CASSRDYQGVVQPQHF,TGTGCCAGCAGCCGGGACTACCAGGGAGTTGTTCAGCCCCAGCATTTT
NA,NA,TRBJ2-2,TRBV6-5,CASRTTPTGELFF,TGTGCCAGCAGGACTACTCCGACCGGGGAGCTGTTTTTT
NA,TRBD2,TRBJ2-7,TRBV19,CASSRSGTVPSYEQYF,TGTGCCAGCTCAAGAAGCGGGACCGTTCCGAGCTACGAGCAGTACTTC
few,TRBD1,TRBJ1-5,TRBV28,CASSSGQGAYSNQPQHF,TGTGCCAGCAGCTCCGGACAGGGGGCATATAGCAATCAGCCCCAGCATTTT
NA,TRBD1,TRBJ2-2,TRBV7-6,CASSRTRQGMSTGELFF,TGTGCCAGCAGCCGAACCCGACAGGGCATGTCCACCGGGGAGCTGTTTTTT
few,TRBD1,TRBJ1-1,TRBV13,CASSFDRGLMNTEAFF,TGTGCCAGCAGCTTTGACAGGGGCCTCATGAACACTGAAGCTTTCTTT
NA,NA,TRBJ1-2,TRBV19,CASGYRVWDYGYTF,TGTGCCAGCGGCTACAGGGTCTGGGACTATGGCTACACCTTC
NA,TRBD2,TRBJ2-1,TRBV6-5,CASSYATRSGGDEQFF,TGTGCCAGCAGTTACGCAACTCGAAGCGGGGGAGATGAGCAGTTCTTC
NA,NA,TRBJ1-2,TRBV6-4,CASSDSSGKYGYTF,TGTGCCAGCAGTGACTCCTCGGGGAAATATGGCTACACCTTC
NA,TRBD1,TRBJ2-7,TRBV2,CASKGQAFGSSYEQYF,TGTGCCTCCAAGGGACAGGCCTTTGGTTCCTCCTACGAGCAGTACTTC
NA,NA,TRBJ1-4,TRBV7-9,CASSPVSGREDF,TGTGCCAGCAGCCCGGTGAGCGGCAGGGAGGATTTT
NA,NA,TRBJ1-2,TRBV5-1,CASSSDQDSLAGYTF,TGCGCCAGCAGCTCGGACCAGGACTCACTAGCTGGCTACACCTTC
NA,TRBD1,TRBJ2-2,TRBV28,CASSLQGANTGELFF,TGTGCCAGCAGTTTGCAGGGGGCGAACACCGGGGAGCTGTTTTTT
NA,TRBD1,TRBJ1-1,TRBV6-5,CASSYSTGGDYEAFF,TGTGCCAGCAGTTACTCGACAGGGGGAGATTACGAAGCTTTCTTT
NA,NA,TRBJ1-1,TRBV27,CASSPGQLERAFF,TGTGCCAGCAGTCCGGGACAATTAGAAAGGGCTTTCTTT